A selection of T cell receptor beta chains follows, all from one sample in a study of T cell responses to AZD1222 COVID-19 vaccine. Some clones are missing from TCRdb's copy, which holds only in-frame ones; the method was immunoSEQ multiplex PCR. The repertoire holds over 120,000 clones, 80% to 95% seen once, with approximately 5.4% in the top ten. The input for sequencing was peripheral blood, taken on day 0 of AZD1222 vaccination. The source is an adult in good health. CDR3s include the opening cysteine and the closing phenylalanine or tryptophan. The order of the fields is CDR3 protein, CDR3 DNA, D gene, clone size, J gene, V gene. D genes are given only for firm matches. Expanded clones are given a class, and other clones once, few, many or no size at all.

CDR3aa: CASSLDSYGYTF
CDR3nt: TGCGCCAGCAGCTTGGACTCCTATGGCTACACCTTC
d_gene: -
abundance: once
j_gene: TRBJ1-2
v_gene: TRBV5-1

CDR3aa: CASLRGGGGENGYTF
CDR3nt: TGTGCCAGCCTCCGAGGTGGAGGGGGAGAGAATGGCTACACCTTC
d_gene: -
abundance: -
j_gene: TRBJ1-2
v_gene: TRBV28

CDR3aa: CASSLDVPGGWEANEQFF
CDR3nt: TGTGCCAGCAGCTTAGACGTCCCGGGAGGGTGGGAAGCCAATGAGCAGTTCTTC
d_gene: TRBD2
abundance: -
j_gene: TRBJ2-1
v_gene: TRBV7-2

CDR3aa: CASSPTGNDEQYF
CDR3nt: TGTGCCAGCAGCCCAACAGGGAACGACGAGCAGTACTTC
d_gene: -
abundance: -
j_gene: TRBJ2-7
v_gene: TRBV9

CDR3aa: CASSYKTQGRSYGYTF
CDR3nt: TGTGCCAGCAGTTACAAGACTCAGGGGCGCAGCTATGGCTACACCTTC
d_gene: -
abundance: few
j_gene: TRBJ1-2
v_gene: TRBV6-2/TRBV6-3

CDR3aa: CASSFDGRNTEAFF
CDR3nt: TGTGCCAGCAGCTTCGACGGAAGGAACACTGAAGCTTTCTTT
d_gene: -
abundance: -
j_gene: TRBJ1-1
v_gene: TRBV7-2

CDR3aa: CASSLGRDRSTYEQYF
CDR3nt: TGCGCCAGCAGCTTGGGTCGAGACAGGAGTACCTACGAGCAGTACTTC
d_gene: -
abundance: -
j_gene: TRBJ2-7
v_gene: TRBV5-1

CDR3aa: CASSLGTGRLYEQYF
CDR3nt: TGTGCCAGCAGCTTAGGGACAGGGAGGTTGTACGAGCAGTACTTC
d_gene: TRBD1
abundance: once
j_gene: TRBJ2-7
v_gene: TRBV11-2

CDR3aa: CASSEVGELFF
CDR3nt: TGTGCCAGCAGTGAAGTCGGGGAGCTGTTTTTT
d_gene: -
abundance: -
j_gene: TRBJ2-2
v_gene: TRBV25-1

CDR3aa: CASSGPGRTVLKLFF
CDR3nt: TGTGCCAGCAGTGGGCCAGGACGGACCGTGTTAAAACTGTTTTTT
d_gene: -
abundance: -
j_gene: TRBJ1-4
v_gene: TRBV25-1

CDR3aa: CASSSTGVSGNTIYF
CDR3nt: TGTGCCAGCAGCTCCACAGGGGTATCTGGAAACACCATATATTTT
d_gene: TRBD1
abundance: -
j_gene: TRBJ1-3
v_gene: TRBV7-2

CDR3aa: CASSLGGAGGTNEQFF
CDR3nt: TGTGCCAGCAGCCTAGGGGGAGCGGGGGGGACGAATGAGCAGTTCTTC
d_gene: TRBD2
abundance: -
j_gene: TRBJ2-1
v_gene: TRBV28

CDR3aa: CASANCASSNYEQYF
CDR3nt: TGTGCAAGTGCTAACTGCGCCTCAAGTAACTACGAGCAGTACTTC
d_gene: -
abundance: -
j_gene: TRBJ2-7
v_gene: TRBV12-2

CDR3aa: CASSTSGFAYYGYTF
CDR3nt: -
d_gene: -
abundance: few
j_gene: TRBJ1-2
v_gene: TRBV5-8

CDR3aa: CASSSRLAGKQGAYEQYF
CDR3nt: TGTGCCAGCAGCTCGAGACTAGCGGGCAAACAGGGGGCCTACGAGCAGTACTTC
d_gene: TRBD2
abundance: few
j_gene: TRBJ2-7
v_gene: TRBV3-1/TRBV3-2

CDR3aa: CASSQIDRGRAKNIQYF
CDR3nt: TGTGCCAGCAGCCAGATAGACAGGGGGCGAGCCAAAAACATTCAGTACTTC
d_gene: TRBD1
abundance: -
j_gene: TRBJ2-4
v_gene: TRBV11-2

CDR3aa: CASSRGQGAYNEQFF
CDR3nt: TGTGCCAGCAGTCGAGGACAGGGGGCCTACAATGAGCAGTTCTTC
d_gene: TRBD1
abundance: -
j_gene: TRBJ2-1
v_gene: TRBV5-6

CDR3aa: CASSVLGPPEYTGELFF
CDR3nt: TGTGCCAGCAGCGTCTTAGGGCCTCCCGAGTACACCGGGGAGCTGTTTTTT
d_gene: -
abundance: -
j_gene: TRBJ2-2
v_gene: TRBV5-5

CDR3aa: CASGPREGLYGYTF
CDR3nt: TGTGCCAGCGGCCCCCGGGAGGGTCTCTATGGCTACACCTTC
d_gene: -
abundance: -
j_gene: TRBJ1-2
v_gene: TRBV28

CDR3aa: CATRSGVRSSYNEQFF
CDR3nt: TGTGCCACCAGATCAGGAGTTCGGAGCTCCTACAATGAGCAGTTCTTC
d_gene: -
abundance: -
j_gene: TRBJ2-1
v_gene: TRBV15

CDR3aa: CASSLGGGTDTQYF
CDR3nt: TGTGCCAGCAGCTTGGGAGGGGGCACAGATACGCAGTATTTT
d_gene: -
abundance: -
j_gene: TRBJ2-3
v_gene: TRBV5-6

CDR3aa: CASNGQGRAYSNQPQHF
CDR3nt: TGTGCCAGCAATGGACAGGGGAGAGCTTATAGCAATCAGCCCCAGCATTTT
d_gene: TRBD1
abundance: -
j_gene: TRBJ1-5
v_gene: TRBV28

CDR3aa: CATSDLDNSYNEQFF
CDR3nt: TGTGCCACCAGTGATCTGGACAACTCCTACAATGAGCAGTTCTTC
d_gene: -
abundance: -
j_gene: TRBJ2-1
v_gene: TRBV24-1

CDR3aa: CASSWWTSGNNEQFF
CDR3nt: TGTGCCAGCAGCTGGTGGACTAGCGGCAACAATGAGCAGTTCTTC
d_gene: TRBD2
abundance: -
j_gene: TRBJ2-1
v_gene: TRBV7-9

CDR3aa: CASRGQFYEQYF
CDR3nt: TGTGCCAGCCGCGGGCAGTTCTACGAGCAGTACTTC
d_gene: -
abundance: -
j_gene: TRBJ2-7
v_gene: TRBV3-1/TRBV3-2

CDR3aa: CATSDVDRGHSNQPQHF
CDR3nt: TGTGCCACCAGTGACGTGGACAGGGGGCATAGCAATCAGCCCCAGCATTTT
d_gene: TRBD1
abundance: -
j_gene: TRBJ1-5
v_gene: TRBV24-1

CDR3aa: CASMGSGGETQYF
CDR3nt: TGTGCCAGCATGGGTAGCGGGGGGGAGACCCAGTACTTC
d_gene: TRBD2
abundance: -
j_gene: TRBJ2-5
v_gene: TRBV2

CDR3aa: CATSRSGVKGYEQYF
CDR3nt: TGTGCCACCAGCAGATCCGGGGTCAAGGGCTACGAGCAGTACTTC
d_gene: -
abundance: -
j_gene: TRBJ2-7
v_gene: TRBV15

CDR3aa: CASSPVRQIQGYTF
CDR3nt: TGTGCCAGCAGCCCGGTGAGACAGATCCAGGGCTACACCTTC
d_gene: -
abundance: -
j_gene: TRBJ1-2
v_gene: TRBV5-6

CDR3aa: CASSAGTGGGGEQFF
CDR3nt: TGTGCCAGCAGCGCGGGGACAGGGGGTGGCGGTGAGCAGTTCTTC
d_gene: TRBD1
abundance: -
j_gene: TRBJ2-1
v_gene: TRBV11-2

CDR3aa: CASSYDRGGNSPLHF
CDR3nt: TGTGCCAGCAGTTATGACAGGGGAGGCAATTCACCCCTCCACTTT
d_gene: TRBD1
abundance: -
j_gene: TRBJ1-6
v_gene: TRBV2

CDR3aa: CASSQVRTNSYNEQFF
CDR3nt: TGTGCCAGCAGCCAAGTTAGGACAAACTCCTACAATGAGCAGTTCTTC
d_gene: -
abundance: -
j_gene: TRBJ2-1
v_gene: TRBV14

CDR3aa: CASSIRGTGLRNEQFF
CDR3nt: TGTGCCAGCAGCATTAGGGGGACAGGGTTACGCAATGAGCAGTTCTTC
d_gene: TRBD1
abundance: -
j_gene: TRBJ2-1
v_gene: TRBV27

CDR3aa: CASVYQLNQPQHF
CDR3nt: TGTGCCAGCGTATACCAGCTCAATCAGCCCCAGCATTTT
d_gene: -
abundance: -
j_gene: TRBJ1-5
v_gene: TRBV28

CDR3aa: CASSAGVLRPQHF
CDR3nt: TGTGCCAGTAGTGCTGGGGTCCTTAGGCCCCAGCATTTT
d_gene: -
abundance: -
j_gene: TRBJ1-5
v_gene: TRBV19

CDR3aa: CASSSDRDREQYF
CDR3nt: TGTGCCAGCAGCTCTGACAGGGATCGGGAGCAGTACTTC
d_gene: TRBD1
abundance: once
j_gene: TRBJ2-7
v_gene: TRBV2

CDR3aa: CASSTGTPYEQYF
CDR3nt: TGTGCCAGCAGTACCGGGACACCCTACGAGCAGTACTTC
d_gene: -
abundance: once
j_gene: TRBJ2-7
v_gene: TRBV28

CDR3aa: CASSGRGTGELFF
CDR3nt: TGTGCCAGCAGCGGCAGGGGCACCGGGGAGCTGTTTTTT
d_gene: -
abundance: -
j_gene: TRBJ2-2
v_gene: TRBV5-5

CDR3aa: CSASIRLNQPQHF
CDR3nt: TGCAGTGCTAGTATCAGGCTTAATCAGCCCCAGCATTTT
d_gene: -
abundance: -
j_gene: TRBJ1-5
v_gene: TRBV20-1

CDR3aa: CASSIGQDTDTQYF
CDR3nt: TGTGCCAGTAGTATCGGCCAGGACACAGATACGCAGTATTTT
d_gene: -
abundance: -
j_gene: TRBJ2-3
v_gene: TRBV19

CDR3aa: CASSSLGTGGGYTF
CDR3nt: TGTGCCAGCAGCTCCCTAGGGACAGGGGGTGGCTACACCTTC
d_gene: TRBD1
abundance: once
j_gene: TRBJ1-2
v_gene: TRBV7-9

CDR3aa: CILIRDYEQYF
CDR3nt: TGCATCCTCATCAGGGACTACGAGCAGTACTTC
d_gene: -
abundance: -
j_gene: TRBJ2-7
v_gene: TRBV20-1

CDR3aa: CASSPRQGGTEAFF
CDR3nt: TGTGCCAGCAGTCCGAGACAGGGGGGCACTGAAGCTTTCTTT
d_gene: TRBD1
abundance: -
j_gene: TRBJ1-1
v_gene: TRBV27

CDR3aa: CASSQVSGAEGYTF
CDR3nt: TGCGCCAGCAGCCAAGTGTCAGGGGCAGAGGGCTACACCTTC
d_gene: -
abundance: -
j_gene: TRBJ1-2
v_gene: TRBV4-1

CDR3aa: CSVGVLHGGSYNEQFF
CDR3nt: TGCAGCGTTGGGGTGCTCCACGGGGGCTCCTACAATGAGCAGTTCTTC
d_gene: -
abundance: -
j_gene: TRBJ2-1
v_gene: TRBV29-1

CDR3aa: CASSIVPVGNQPQHF
CDR3nt: TGTGCCAGTAGTATAGTACCTGTGGGCAATCAGCCCCAGCATTTT
d_gene: -
abundance: -
j_gene: TRBJ1-5
v_gene: TRBV19

CDR3aa: CASSSTGATNEKLFF
CDR3nt: TGTGCCAGCAGTTCGACGGGGGCAACTAATGAAAAACTGTTTTTT
d_gene: -
abundance: -
j_gene: TRBJ1-4
v_gene: TRBV11-2